Presented here are 32 T cell receptor beta chains from one specimen sequenced in a study of blood T cell repertoires in COVID-19. Method: immunoSEQ multiplex PCR; TCRdb's copy keeps in-frame clones and lacks some. This sample has roughly 150,000 clones, with around nine tenths found just once. Source material: peripheral blood. These receptor sequences come from a woman aged 80 or older with COVID-19, enrolled during active disease.

The J gene is TRBJ2-5, the V gene TRBV4-3; maybe TRBD2 (6 bases). This CDR3 contains 16 residues. V lost 3 bases to trimming and J lost 7 bases, with 21 bases between them. Germline CDR1 reads LGHNA; CDR2 reads YSLEER. In nucleotides, the CDR3 is TGCGCCAGCAGCCATACGACCGGACTACCCGAAGGGACCCAGTACTTC. It translates to CASSHTTGLPEGTQYF.

The V gene is TRBV19, the J gene TRBJ2-3; possible D gene TRBD2, 5 bases. The germline V gene encodes CDR1 LNHDA and CDR2 SQIVND (reference sequence). The CDR3 has 15 amino acids. V was trimmed by 4 bases and J by 3 bases, leaving 14 bases between them. The CDR3 nucleotides are TGTGCCAGTAGTAGTCGAAGTCGAGGGACAGATACGCAGTATTTT. The encoded protein is CASSSRSRGTDTQYF.

The V call is TRBV5-6, the J call TRBJ2-6; maybe TRBD2 (5 bases). The germline V gene encodes CDR1 SGHDT and CDR2 YYEEEE. The CDR3 is 16 residues long. Trimming stripped 1 base from V and 1 base from J, with 9 bases between. The CDR3 DNA follows: TGTGCCAGCAGCTTGTTATGGGAGTCTGGGGCCAACGTCCTGACTTTC. Amino acids: CASSLLWESGANVLTF.

V usage is TRBV5-1 and J usage is TRBJ1-6; 9 bases map to TRBD1. The germline V gene has CDR1 SGHRS and CDR2 YFSETQ. CDR3 length: 14 residues. V lost 4 bases to trimming and J lost 7 bases; unmatched junction nucleotides: 3. The CDR3, as DNA: TGCGCCAGCAGCCCTGGACAGGGGAATTCACCCCTCCACTTT. It specifies CASSPGQGNSPLHF.

J is TRBJ1-3 and V is TRBV7-9; possibly TRBD1 for D (6 bases). Deletions cut 3 bases from V and 3 bases from J, with 12 bases between. The germline V gene encodes CDR1 SEHNR and CDR2 FQNEAQ (reference sequence). This CDR3 spans 15 amino acids. The CDR3 DNA follows: TGTGCCAGCAGCTTCTGGGGGCTTGGTGGAAACACCATATATTTT. This translates into CASSFWGLGGNTIYF.

The genes are TRBV3-1 (or the pseudogene TRBV3-2) and TRBJ2-7; TRBD1 agrees at 12 bases. The germline gives CDR1 LGHDT, CDR2 YNNKEL (reference sequence). The CDR3 contains 13 residues. Losses at the gene ends were 3 bases for V and 12 bases for J; bases not matched to a gene: 6. The DNA for the CDR3 is TGTGCCAGCAGCCAGGGGACAGGGGGCTATGGGTACTTC. This gives the protein CASSQGTGGYGYF.

The J gene is TRBJ2-3, the V gene TRBV7-2; TRBD2 agrees at 8 bases. Losses at the gene ends were 5 bases for V and 6 bases for J; bases not matched to a gene: 13. The CDR3 length is 16 residues. From germline, CDR1 is SGHTA and CDR2 FQGNSA. CDR3 sequence reads: CASSPQSSGGSDTQYF. CDR3 sequence (DNA): TGTGCCAGCAGCCCCCAATCCAGCGGGGGATCGGATACGCAGTATTTT.

This sequence joins TRBV5-1 and TRBJ1-5; maybe TRBD1 (5 bases). Trimming cost V 4 bases and J 4 bases, with 18 bases left between them. Germline CDR1 is SGHRS and CDR2 is YFSETQ. The CDR3 loop spans 16 amino acids. CDR3 residues: CASSLGDLAGNQPQHF. In DNA form, the CDR3 reads TGCGCCAGCAGCCTGGGGGACCTGGCGGGAAATCAGCCCCAGCATTTT.

The V call is TRBV7-9, the J call TRBJ2-5; weak D call: TRBD1 (5 bases). V shed 5 bases and J shed 5 bases, with 12 bases lying between them. Per the germline V gene, CDR1 is SEHNR and CDR2 is FQNEAQ (reference sequence). The CDR3 sequence is 13 residues long. In DNA, the CDR3 is TGTGCCAGCAGCGCCCAGGGTTGGGAGACCCAGTACTTC. This encodes CASSAQGWETQYF.

The sample holds one count of this clone. The rearrangement links TRBV5-8 to TRBJ2-3, with 15 bases that match TRBD2. Germline CDR1 SGHTS, CDR2 YDEGEE. The CDR3 loop spans 17 amino acids. V trimming: 4 bases; J trimming: 2 bases; junction bases outside the gene matches: 5. CDR3 nucleotides: TGTGCCAGCAGCGCGGGACTAGCGGGAGGACCCACAGATACGCAGTATTTT. Its protein product is CASSAGLAGGPTDTQYF.

The CDR3 DNA reads TGTGCCAGCAGTCGACAGGGGGCCAATTCACCCCTCCACTTT. As protein: CASSRQGANSPLHF. V usage is TRBV6-5 and J usage is TRBJ1-6, with 10 bases lining up with TRBD1. This CDR3 has 14 amino acids. V lost 5 bases, J lost 7 bases, and 2 bases stayed unmatched. Germline V gene lookup returns CDR1 MNHEY and CDR2 SVGAGI.

This rearrangement joins TRBV3-1 (or the pseudogene TRBV3-2) to TRBJ1-1, with a possible D match to TRBD1 (6 bases). V dropped 4 bases and J dropped 3 bases, with 9 bases sitting between them. The germline CDR1 and CDR2 sequences are LGHDT and YNNKEL (reference sequence). The CDR3 runs 13 residues. The chain's CDR3 is CASSPGQHTEAFF. The CDR3 DNA reads as TGTGCCAGCAGCCCCGGACAGCACACTGAAGCTTTCTTT.

This chain connects TRBV29-1 to TRBJ1-1, with 8 bases fitting TRBD1. In germline, CDR1 is SQVTM, CDR2 ANQGSEA. V lost 6 bases, J lost 3 bases, and 3 bases stayed unmatched. The CDR3 runs 12 residues. The CDR3 spells CSVDREHTEAFF. In DNA form, the CDR3 reads TGCAGCGTGGACAGGGAACACACTGAAGCTTTCTTT.

The J gene is TRBJ2-1, the V gene TRBV15, with 7 bases that match TRBD1. Trimming at V came to 1 base and at J to 8 bases, leaving 8 bases not matched to a gene. The germline gives CDR1 LNHNV, CDR2 YYDKDF (reference sequence). CDR3 length: 15 residues. CDR3 in DNA: TGTGCCACCAGCAGAGCCGGAGACAGGGTCTATGAGCAGTTCTTC. This codes for CATSRAGDRVYEQFF.

The rearrangement links TRBV28 to TRBJ1-1; D ambiguous. The CDR3 extends over 12 amino acids. Per germline, CDR1 MDHEN and CDR2 SYDVKM. Trimming cost V 11 bases and J 5 bases, with 15 bases left between them. The CDR3 reads CAAEQAGTEAFF. The CDR3 region has the DNA TGTGCCGCCGAGCAGGCTGGGACTGAAGCTTTCTTT. Using reference TRBV28 and TRBJ1-1 for the parts outside the CDR3, the full variable domain is DVKVTQSSRYLVKRTGEKVFLECVQDMDHENMFWYRQDPGLGLRLIYFSYDVKMKEKGDIPEGYSVSREKKERFSLILESASTNQTSMYLCAAEQAGTEAFFGQGTRLTVV.

This chain joins TRBV7-9 and TRBJ2-7; TRBD1 is a possible D gene (6 bases). V lost 1 base, J lost 5 bases, and 6 bases lay in between. Germline V gives CDR1 SEHNR, CDR2 FQNEAQ (reference sequence). This CDR3 is 12 amino acids long. The CDR3 sequence is CASSLGTDEQYF. The CDR3 bases are TGTGCCAGCAGCTTAGGGACAGACGAGCAGTACTTC.

This clone has only a few counts. At one of its ends the junction is not consistent with the germline gene, which may arise from a read error. J is TRBJ1-1 and V is TRBV7-3; D remains ambiguous. The CDR3 length is 13 residues. Germline assignment: CDR1 SGHTA and CDR2 FQGTGA. In nucleotides, the CDR3 is TGTGCCAGCAGCCTAACAGCGAACACTGAAGCTTTCTTT. Amino acid sequence: CASSLTANTEAFF. Combining the CDR3 with reference TRBV7-3 and TRBJ1-1 gives the whole variable domain GAGVSQTPSNKVTEKGKYVELRCDPISGHTALYWYRQSLGQGPEFLIYFQGTGAADDSGLPNDRFFAVRPEGSVSTLKIQRTERGDSAVYLCASSLTANTEAFFGQGTRLTVV.

The J gene is TRBJ2-7, the V gene TRBV18; 9 bases are a match to TRBD1. This CDR3 contains 14 residues. The trim removed 2 bases at V and 5 bases at J, leaving 4 bases unmatched. From germline, CDR1 is KGHSH and CDR2 LQKENI. CDR3 protein: CASSPTGTGNEQYF. Written as DNA, the CDR3 is TGTGCCAGCTCACCAACCGGGACAGGGAACGAGCAGTACTTC. Complete variable domain (other parts from reference TRBV18 and TRBJ2-7): NAGVMQNPRHLVRRRGQEARLRCSPMKGHSHVYWYRQLPEEGLKFMVYLQKENIIDESGMPKERFSAEFPKEGPSILRIQQVVRGDSAAYFCASSPTGTGNEQYFGPGTRLTVT.

The CDR3 nucleotides read TGTGCCAGCAGTGTACAGGGGCACGAGCAGTACTTC. Residues: CASSVQGHEQYF. The chain carries TRBV25-1 and TRBJ2-7; 7 bases agree with TRBD1. Per the germline V gene, CDR1 is MGHDK and CDR2 is SYGVNS. V was clipped by 4 bases and J by 5 bases; unmatched bases: 2. CDR3 length equals 12 residues.

The rearrangement joins TRBV3-1 (or the pseudogene TRBV3-2) to TRBJ1-4, with a possible D match to TRBD1 (5 bases). Germline loops: CDR1 LGHDT, CDR2 YNNKEL (reference sequence). V was pared by 0 bases and J by 7 bases, with 12 bases between. The CDR3 extends over 15 amino acids. The CDR3 nucleotides read TGTGCCAGCAGCCAAGACTTGGGGAGGGGTGAAAAACTGTTTTTT. It yields the protein CASSQDLGRGEKLFF.

The J gene is TRBJ1-4, the V gene TRBV5-4, with D perhaps matching TRBD1 (6 bases). Germline V CDR1 and CDR2: SGHNT, YYREEE (reference sequence). This CDR3 has 14 amino acids. V was trimmed by 2 bases and J by 5 bases, leaving 10 bases between them. The CDR3 DNA reads TGTGCCAGCAGCTTAAGACAGGCAAATGAAAAACTGTTTTTT. It specifies CASSLRQANEKLFF. The full variable domain, its missing parts supplied by reference TRBV5-4 and TRBJ1-4, is ETGVTQSPTHLIKTRGQQVTLRCSSQSGHNTVSWYQQALGQGPQFIFQYYREEENGRGNFPPRFSGLQFPNYSSELNVNALELDDSALYLCASSLRQANEKLFFGSGTQLSVL.

This chain uses TRBV7-9 with TRBJ2-2; 8 positions agree with TRBD2. CDR3 length: 13 residues. The V gene end was trimmed by 7 bases and the J gene end by 4 bases; junction bases not matched to a gene: 2. Germline values: CDR1 SEHNR, CDR2 FQNEAQ (reference sequence). The CDR3 region is CASTLAGTGELFF. DNA for the CDR3: TGTGCCAGCACGCTAGCGGGCACCGGGGAGCTGTTTTTT.

This clone was counted between two and nine times. The V call is TRBV7-2, the J call TRBJ2-1; TRBD2 matches at 12 bases. Trimming cost V 8 bases and J 5 bases; bases outside gene matches: 7. Germline V gives CDR1 SGHTA, CDR2 FQGNSA. The CDR3 has 15 residues. The DNA of the CDR3 is TGTGCCAGCTTTATTTGGACTAGCGGGAACAATGAGCAGTTCTTC. It specifies CASFIWTSGNNEQFF.

This chain connects TRBV19 to TRBJ1-5; perhaps TRBD1 as D (5 bases). Germline-derived CDR1 and CDR2 are LNHDA and SQIVND (reference sequence). V gave up 1 base and J gave up 5 bases, with 6 bases separating them. The CDR3 runs 13 residues. In nucleotides, the CDR3 is TGTGCCAGTAGTATAGCCAGGGATCAGCCCCAGCATTTT. It yields the protein CASSIARDQPQHF. Complete variable domain (other parts from reference TRBV19 and TRBJ1-5): DGGITQSPKYLFRKEGQNVTLSCEQNLNHDAMYWYRQDPGQGLRLIYYSQIVNDFQKGDIAEGYSVSREKKESFPLTVTSAQKNPTAFYLCASSIARDQPQHFGDGTRLSIL.

V and J are TRBV27 and TRBJ2-7; maybe TRBD2 (6 bases). Per the germline V gene, CDR1 is MNHEY and CDR2 is SMNVEV (reference sequence). The length of the CDR3 is 16 residues. V was clipped by 3 bases and J by 0 bases, with 15 bases between them. The CDR3 DNA sequence: TGTGCCAGCAGTTTGTCGGCGGGGCTCAGCTCCTACGAGCAGTACTTC. It translates to CASSLSAGLSSYEQYF.

This clone was picked up one time. The J gene is TRBJ2-1, the V gene TRBV28, with D possibly being TRBD1 (5 bases). This CDR3 spans 12 amino acids. CDR1 and CDR2 from the germline V gene are MDHEN and SYDVKM. Trimming left V 5 bases short and J 12 bases short, with 14 bases between. CDR3 coding DNA: TGTGCCAGCAGTCCAGGACCAAGGGGGCAGTTCTTC. This encodes CASSPGPRGQFF.

The chain employs TRBV27 and TRBJ1-2, with 8 bases fitting TRBD1. Germline CDR1 reads MNHEY; CDR2 reads SMNVEV (reference sequence). The V gene end was trimmed by 4 bases and the J gene end by 0 bases; junction bases not matched to a gene: 4. CDR3 length: 15 amino acids. The CDR3 protein is CASSSRTGTNYGYTF. The CDR3 nucleotides read TGTGCCAGCAGTTCCCGGACAGGGACTAACTATGGCTACACCTTC.

This clone has just one count. The chain has TRBV6-5 and TRBJ2-1; TRBD2 might be the D (5 bases). CDR1 and CDR2 from the germline V gene are MNHEY and SVGAGI. V lost 7 bases, J lost 5 bases, and 12 bases lay in between. The CDR3 extends over 13 amino acids. The CDR3 reads CASTRGTNNEQFF. In DNA, the CDR3 is TGTGCCAGCACCCGGGGTACGAACAATGAGCAGTTCTTC.

V is TRBV5-1 and J is TRBJ1-1; unclear D gene. Germline lookup yields CDR1 SGHRS and CDR2 YFSETQ. The CDR3 length is 14 residues. V was trimmed by 1 base and J by 4 bases, leaving 11 bases between them. DNA of the CDR3: TGCGCCAGCAGCTTGAAGGGAGGCCCCACTGAAGCTTTCTTT. It yields the protein CASSLKGGPTEAFF.

V is TRBV3-1 (or the pseudogene TRBV3-2) and J is TRBJ1-1; 8 bases line up with TRBD1. Per the germline V gene, CDR1 is LGHDT and CDR2 is YNNKEL (reference sequence). V shed 3 bases, J shed 5 bases, and the junction held 11 bases outside the gene matches. CDR3 size: 16 residues. CDR3 residues: CASSHLQNRGGTEAFF. The DNA of the CDR3 is TGTGCCAGCAGCCATTTGCAAAACAGGGGGGGAACTGAAGCTTTCTTT.

V is TRBV6-5 and J is TRBJ1-2; no clear D gene. Germline V gene lookup returns CDR1 MNHEY and CDR2 SVGAGI. V lost 0 bases, J lost 2 bases, and 7 bases lay in between. This CDR3 has 14 amino acids. The CDR3 protein is CASSYSRQNYGYTF. The CDR3 coding sequence is TGTGCCAGCAGTTACTCGAGGCAGAACTATGGCTACACCTTC.

A note on this clone: Other DNA sequences from this sample encode an identical CDR3 as well. This rearrangement joins TRBV28 to TRBJ1-1; TRBD1 agrees at 9 bases. V shed 6 bases, J shed 4 bases, and the junction held 3 bases outside the gene matches. The CDR3 has 13 residues. Germline assignment: CDR1 MDHEN and CDR2 SYDVKM. This CDR3 is CASRRDRVTEAFF. CDR3 nucleotide sequence: TGTGCCAGCAGACGGGACAGGGTCACTGAAGCTTTCTTT.